The rows below give T cell receptor beta chains drawn from one sample of a study of cytomegalovirus exposure and HLA in healthy donors. Sequenced by immunoSEQ multiplex PCR; TCRdb stores in-frame clones only, minus some. There are around 150,000 clones in the sample; approximately 68% occur only once, and approximately 2% lies in the top ten. The specimen was PBMCs. These receptors were taken from a man between 40 and 49 years old in good health and CMV-seronegative. The CDR3 runs from the conserved cysteine through the conserved F or W. Fields, in order: CDR3 length, D gene, V gene, clone size, J gene, CDR3 DNA, CDR3 protein. D genes are given only for firm matches. Size values are once, few and many counts, or a class for expanded clones, and some rows have none.

length: 15; D: TRBD2; V: TRBV7-9; size: .; J: TRBJ2-2; DNA: TGTGCCAGCAGCCCGGGGGAAGCGGGAGTCGGGGAGCTGTTTTTT; CDR3: CASSPGEAGVGELFF
length: 15; D: TRBD1; V: TRBV7-9; size: .; J: TRBJ1-2; DNA: TGTGCCAGCAGCTCCACAAGGGACAGGGGTTATGGCTACACCTTC; CDR3: CASSSTRDRGYGYTF
length: 15; D: TRBD1; V: TRBV12-5; size: .; J: TRBJ1-5; DNA: TGTGCTAGTGCACCGGACAGGGGGCTCTATCAGCCCCAGCATTTT; CDR3: CASAPDRGLYQPQHF
length: 14; D: .; V: TRBV19; size: .; J: TRBJ1-4; DNA: TGTGCCAGTAGTATTCGGACAGATAATGAAAAACTGTTTTTT; CDR3: CASSIRTDNEKLFF
length: 12; D: .; V: TRBV6-6; size: few; J: TRBJ1-5; DNA: TGTGCCACAAGGGGAAGCAATCAGCCCCAGCATTTT; CDR3: CATRGSNQPQHF
length: 15; D: .; V: TRBV9; size: .; J: TRBJ1-3; DNA: TGTGCCAGCAGCGGACCCAGGGGCTCTGGAAACACCATATATTTT; CDR3: CASSGPRGSGNTIYF
length: 12; D: .; V: TRBV6-1; size: once; J: TRBJ1-2; DNA: TGTGCCAGCAGTGATTATTCTTTGGGCTACACCTTC; CDR3: CASSDYSLGYTF
length: 14; D: .; V: TRBV19; size: .; J: TRBJ2-7; DNA: TGTGCCAGTAGTCTGACGCGGGAAGACTACGAGCAGTACTTC; CDR3: CASSLTREDYEQYF
length: 18; D: .; V: TRBV6-1; size: once; J: TRBJ1-3; DNA: TGTGCCAGCAGTGAAGGACCCCCGGGGGGAATCTCTGGAAACACCATATATTTT; CDR3: CASSEGPPGGISGNTIYF
length: 11; D: .; V: TRBV29-1; size: .; J: TRBJ1-2; DNA: TGCAGCGTCAACCAGGGCTATGGCTACACCTTC; CDR3: CSVNQGYGYTF
length: 19; D: TRBD2; V: TRBV7-3; size: .; J: TRBJ2-3; DNA: TGTGCCAGCAGCCCACAAGGGTCGGGACTAGCGGGGGGTGGGGGTACGCAGTATTTT; CDR3: CASSPQGSGLAGGGGTQYF
length: 15; D: .; V: TRBV14; size: .; J: TRBJ1-3; DNA: TGTGCCAGCAGCCAAGCCATGGGGCCGGGAAACACCATATATTTT; CDR3: CASSQAMGPGNTIYF
length: 13; D: TRBD1; V: TRBV7-9; size: .; J: TRBJ1-1; DNA: TGTGCCACCGCGACAGGGATGAACACTGAAGCTTTCTTT; CDR3: CATATGMNTEAFF
length: 14; D: TRBD1; V: TRBV30; size: .; J: TRBJ2-7; DNA: TGTGCCTGGAGCTCGGACAGGGGGAGGTGGGAGCAGTACTTC; CDR3: CAWSSDRGRWEQYF
length: 17; D: .; V: TRBV7-6; size: .; J: TRBJ1-6; DNA: TGTGCCAGCAGCACAGAAGACAGGAGCTCCTATAATTCACCCCTCCACTTT; CDR3: CASSTEDRSSYNSPLHF
length: 14; D: TRBD1; V: TRBV28; size: .; J: TRBJ1-1; DNA: TGTGCCAGCAGTCGGGACAGTACTACCCCTGAAGCTTTCTTT; CDR3: CASSRDSTTPEAFF
length: 16; D: TRBD2; V: TRBV5-4; size: .; J: TRBJ2-3; DNA: TGTGCCAGCAGCCCGGGGGGGAGGGATCGCACAGATACGCAGTATTTT; CDR3: CASSPGGRDRTDTQYF
length: 13; D: .; V: TRBV6-1; size: .; J: TRBJ2-2; DNA: TGTGCCAGCAGTCTTGACTACACCGGGGAGCTGTTTTTT; CDR3: CASSLDYTGELFF
length: 14; D: .; V: TRBV19; size: .; J: TRBJ1-5; DNA: TGTGCCAGTAGTGGTACAGTCTGGAATCAGCCCCAGCATTTT; CDR3: CASSGTVWNQPQHF
length: 15; D: TRBD2; V: TRBV5-5; size: .; J: TRBJ2-1; DNA: TGTGCCAGCAGCCCGACTAGCGGGGAGTACAATGAGCAGTTCTTC; CDR3: CASSPTSGEYNEQFF
length: 14; D: TRBD2; V: TRBV5-1; size: few; J: TRBJ2-1; DNA: TGCGCCAGCAGCCTGGGGACTAGCTACAATGAGCAGTTCTTC; CDR3: CASSLGTSYNEQFF
length: 14; D: TRBD2; V: TRBV4-3; size: once; J: TRBJ2-5; DNA: TGCGCCAGCAGCCAAGATCTAGCGGAGGAGACCCAGTACTTC; CDR3: CASSQDLAEETQYF
length: 16; D: .; V: TRBV7-9; size: .; J: TRBJ1-5; DNA: TGTGCCAGCAGCTCATGGGGAGTCGCGAGCAATCAGCCCCAGCATTTT; CDR3: CASSSWGVASNQPQHF
length: 14; D: TRBD2; V: TRBV30; size: few; J: TRBJ2-3; DNA: TGTGCCTGGAGTGGGACTAGGCTCACAGATACGCAGTATTTT; CDR3: CAWSGTRLTDTQYF
length: 13; D: TRBD2; V: TRBV30; size: .; J: TRBJ2-1; DNA: TGTGCCTGGAAAGCTAGCGGGTACAATGAGCAGTTCTTC; CDR3: CAWKASGYNEQFF
length: 13; D: .; V: TRBV19; size: .; J: TRBJ2-5; DNA: TGTGCCAGTAGTACCGGGTACCAAGAGACCCAGTACTTC; CDR3: CASSTGYQETQYF
length: 15; D: TRBD1; V: TRBV29-1; size: .; J: TRBJ1-4; DNA: TGCAGCGTCCCCCTTTTCGGGAGACAGGGAGGAAAACTGTTTTTT; CDR3: CSVPLFGRQGGKLFF
length: 11; D: .; V: TRBV7-9; size: .; J: TRBJ2-1; DNA: TGTGCCAGCAGCTCCCAGGGGTTGCGAATCTTC; CDR3: CASSSQGLRIF
length: 15; D: .; V: TRBV15; size: .; J: TRBJ2-7; DNA: TGTGCCACCAGCAGGGATCGTCCGGGTTCCTACGAGCAGTACTTC; CDR3: CATSRDRPGSYEQYF
length: 17; D: TRBD1; V: TRBV7-9; size: .; J: TRBJ2-1; DNA: TGTGCCAGCAGCTCCCCCGGGACAGGGAGCCACCACAATGAGCAGTTCTTC; CDR3: CASSSPGTGSHHNEQFF
length: 14; D: TRBD1; V: TRBV7-3; size: .; J: TRBJ1-6; DNA: TGTGCCAGCAGCTTTGGACAGGGTAATTCACCCCTCCACTTT; CDR3: CASSFGQGNSPLHF
length: 13; D: .; V: TRBV6-1; size: .; J: TRBJ1-6; DNA: TGTGCCAGCAGCGGACAGCTTAATTCACCCCTCCACTTT; CDR3: CASSGQLNSPLHF
length: 15; D: TRBD1; V: TRBV7-2; size: .; J: TRBJ1-5; DNA: TGTGCCAGCAGCTTAGGGACAGGGGAGGCTCAGCCCCAGCATTTT; CDR3: CASSLGTGEAQPQHF
length: 15; D: .; V: TRBV9; size: few; J: TRBJ1-5; DNA: TGTGCCAGCAGCCCGAACGACAGGTTCGGGGAGCCCCAGCATTTT; CDR3: CASSPNDRFGEPQHF
length: 15; D: .; V: TRBV2; size: few; J: TRBJ2-3; DNA: TGTGCCAGCAGTGGAGGGAGGAGTACCACAGATACGCAGTATTTT; CDR3: CASSGGRSTTDTQYF
length: 17; D: TRBD1; V: TRBV28; size: .; J: TRBJ2-7; DNA: TGTGCCAGCAGTTTATGGGGCCAGGGGGCGCCTGTCGGGGAGCAGTACTTC; CDR3: CASSLWGQGAPVGEQYF
length: 16; D: TRBD1; V: TRBV6-6; size: .; J: TRBJ1-1; DNA: TGTGCCAGCAGTTACGCCATCGAGGGACAGGGAGGTGGGGCTTTCTTT; CDR3: CASSYAIEGQGGGAFF
length: 13; D: TRBD1; V: TRBV6-5; size: few; J: TRBJ1-2; DNA: TGTGCCAGCAGGAACAGGGGGAACTATGGCTACCCCTTC; CDR3: CASRNRGNYGYPF
length: 15; D: .; V: TRBV19; size: .; J: TRBJ1-5; DNA: TGTGCCAGTAGGGGGGGGCAGGGGACGTTTCAGCCCCAGCATTTT; CDR3: CASRGGQGTFQPQHF
length: 16; D: .; V: TRBV5-1; size: .; J: TRBJ1-2; DNA: TGCGCCAGCAGCTGGGCGGTACAGGGATCTAACTATGGCTACACCTTC; CDR3: CASSWAVQGSNYGYTF
length: 14; D: .; V: TRBV6-5; size: .; J: TRBJ2-3; DNA: TGTGCCAGCAACGGGGGAGTCAACACAGATACGCAGTATTTT; CDR3: CASNGGVNTDTQYF
length: 16; D: TRBD2; V: TRBV4-3; size: .; J: TRBJ2-3; DNA: TGCGCCAGCAGCCAATTTGCTAGCGGGACTGGGGATACGCAGTATTTT; CDR3: CASSQFASGTGDTQYF
length: 14; D: .; V: TRBV19; size: .; J: TRBJ2-2; DNA: TGTGCCAGTATGTCGGGGTTAAGGACCGGGGAGCTGTTTTTT; CDR3: CASMSGLRTGELFF
length: 18; D: .; V: TRBV7-8; size: .; J: TRBJ1-1; DNA: TGTGCCAGCAGCTTAGCAGAGGGAACCTTCTCGATGAACACTGAAGCTTTCTTT; CDR3: CASSLAEGTFSMNTEAFF
length: 13; D: TRBD1; V: TRBV19; size: .; J: TRBJ2-5; DNA: TGTGCCAGTACCCGTGACAGGGAAGAGACCCAGTACTTC; CDR3: CASTRDREETQYF
length: 12; D: .; V: TRBV5-1; size: few; J: TRBJ2-7; DNA: TGCGCCAGCAGCTATAGCTCCTACGAGCAGTACTTC; CDR3: CASSYSSYEQYF